Presented here are 20 T cell receptor beta chains from one specimen sequenced in a study of T-cell reconstitution after alpha-beta-depleted transplantation in children. Unique molecular identifiers were incorporated during preparation of the TCRbeta library. MiXCR, run by TCRdb on the PCR reads, gives a single entry per CDR3 protein. Of roughly 180,000 distinct CDR3 sequences listed, over 8.5% were seen once; the top ten hold less than 15%. Here the sequenced sample was PBMCs, taken before TCRalphabeta/CD19-depleted stem cell transplant. These receptors came from a boy younger than 10 with acute myeloid leukemia, due to receive a stem cell transplant.

CDR3 in DNA: TGCGCCAGCAGGCTAGCGGGGGGATCCTACAATGAGCAGTTCTTC. Protein: CASRLAGGSYNEQFF. V is TRBV10-2 and J is TRBJ2-1; TRBD2 matches 11 bases. The CDR3 runs 15 residues. Looked up from germline, CDR1 is WSHSY and CDR2 is SAAADI. V trimming: 6 bases; J trimming: 1 base; junction bases outside the gene matches: 2.

This clonotype appeared many times. V and J are TRBV4-1 and TRBJ1-2, with D possibly TRBD1 on 6 matching bases. Germline V gene sequence: CDR1 MGHRA, CDR2 YSYEKL. The CDR3 runs to 18 residues. Trimming left V 0 bases short and J 4 bases short, with 21 bases between. The CDR3 DNA is TGCGCCAGCAGCCAAGAGGGGGCGAGACGAACGGCAGGCTATGGCTACACCTTC. This translates into CASSQEGARRTAGYGYTF.

The table lists this clonotype with many counts. J is TRBJ1-2 and V is TRBV24-1; D gene ambiguous. The germline V and J ends were trimmed by 1 base and 7 bases, with 9 bases remaining between them. This CDR3 is 13 amino acids long. CDR1 is KGHDR, CDR2 SFDVKD, per germline. DNA for the CDR3: TGTGCCACCAGTGATTTATTAGGATCTGGCTACACCTTC. Translating gives CATSDLLGSGYTF.

This clonotype was seen more than once but under ten times. The chain recombines TRBV11-2 with TRBJ2-7; D unclear. Trimming took off 2 bases at V and 5 bases at J, with 10 bases between the two ends. This CDR3 comprises 13 residues. In germline, CDR1 is SGHAT, CDR2 FQNNGV. CDR3 bases: TGTGCCAGCAGCTTAAAATTCCGGGACGAGCAGTACTTC. It specifies CASSLKFRDEQYF.

Only a few counts were recorded for this clonotype. The chain uses TRBV6-4 and TRBJ1-6; 8 positions agree with TRBD1. The CDR3 consists of 15 residues. The V gene end was trimmed by 4 bases and the J gene end by 3 bases; junction bases not matched to a gene: 2. CDR1 is MRHNA, CDR2 SNTAGT, per germline. The CDR3 sequence: CASSADRGYNSPLHF. CDR3 coding DNA: TGTGCCAGCAGTGCCGACAGGGGCTATAATTCACCCCTCCACTTT.

This clonotype was observed at least ten times. The J gene is TRBJ2-6, the V gene TRBV21-1; the table names TRBD2, a call not compared with the DNA. TRBV21-1 is described as a pseudogene. CDR3 length: 15 residues. The chain's CDR3 is CASSTRTTGANVLTF. The CDR3 nucleotides are TGTGCCAGCAGCACTCGGACTACTGGGGCCAACGTCCTGACTTTC.

This clonotype has a count of ten or more. The chain joins TRBV5-1 to TRBJ1-1, with 8 bases matching TRBD1. The CDR3 totals 17 residues. Trimming took 4 bases from V and 1 from J; bases not matched to a gene: 12. The germline V gene has CDR1 SGHRS and CDR2 YFSETQ. The CDR3 nucleotides are TGCGCCAGCAGCATCTGGGCGACAGGGGCGCCGAACACTGAAGCTTTCTTT. It is translated as CASSIWATGAPNTEAFF.

The sample holds many counts of this clonotype. The rearrangement uses TRBV10-3 and TRBJ2-1; 11 bases agree with TRBD2. The length of the CDR3 is 17 residues. Losses at the gene ends were 3 bases for V and 0 bases for J; bases not matched to a gene: 4. CDR1 and CDR2 (germline): ENHRY, SYGVKD. This CDR3 reads CAISEFSGGDSYNEQFF. The CDR3 coding sequence is TGTGCCATCAGTGAATTTAGCGGGGGGGACTCCTACAATGAGCAGTTCTTC.

In its sample, this clonotype was seen many times. The chain has TRBV28 and TRBJ2-5; possibly TRBD1 for D (6 bases). The CDR3 contains 15 residues. Trimming removed 6 bases from V and 2 bases from J, with 16 bases in between. Germline V gene sequence: CDR1 MDHEN, CDR2 SYDVKM. The CDR3 is CASSLHTGRQETQYF. CDR3 in DNA: TGTGCCAGCAGCCTCCACACAGGGCGGCAAGAGACCCAGTACTTC.

This clonotype was recorded at least ten times. The chain carries TRBV6-2 or TRBV6-3 and TRBJ2-1; a weak D match, TRBD2 (5 bases). This CDR3 has 16 amino acids. Trimming left V 6 bases short and J 0 bases short, with 15 bases between. Germline assignment: CDR1 MNHEY and CDR2 SVGEGT. This chain's CDR3 is CASSNIAFSSYNEQFF. For the CDR3, the DNA is TGTGCCAGCAGCAACATAGCGTTTAGCTCCTACAATGAGCAGTTCTTC.

This clonotype was picked up many times. CDR3 amino acids: CAGLTAGTEINNEQFF. The CDR3 bases are TGTGCCGGCCTTACCGCCGGGACAGAAATTAACAATGAGCAGTTCTTC. The V gene is TRBV21-1, the J gene TRBJ2-1; no check of the table's D call, TRBD1, against the DNA was made. TRBV21-1 corresponds to a pseudogene. This CDR3 comprises 16 residues.

This clonotype showed up many times. The chain couples TRBV20-1 to TRBJ2-2, with TRBD1 as a possible D gene (6 bases). V was cut by 0 bases and J by 4 bases, with 12 bases left in between. Germline lookup yields CDR1 DFQATT and CDR2 SNEGSKA (reference sequence). This CDR3 is built from 15 residues. CDR3 bases: TGCAGTGCTAGAGATTCAGGGGCCCTCACCGGGGAGCTGTTTTTT. Residues: CSARDSGALTGELFF.

There are many counts of this clonotype. The chain combines TRBV5-1 with TRBJ2-7; D is perhaps TRBD1 or TRBD2 (5 bases each). The CDR3 totals 14 residues. V shed 5 bases and J shed 1 base, with 13 bases lying between them. Germline V lookup: CDR1 SGHRS, CDR2 YFSETQ. The DNA of the CDR3 is TGCGCCAGCAGACGGGACGGGGTATCCTACGAGCAGTACTTC. This codes for CASRRDGVSYEQYF.

The sample holds many counts of this clonotype. V gene TRBV28 combines with J gene TRBJ2-3, with 8 nucleotides matching TRBD2. The CDR3 is 14 residues long. The V segment lost 3 bases and the J segment 7 bases; nucleotides outside the gene matches: 6. CDR1 is MDHEN, CDR2 SYDVKM, per germline. The CDR3 bases are TGTGCCAGCAGTTTCCGAGCGGGGGCGAATACGCAGTATTTT. This sequence encodes CASSFRAGANTQYF.

This clonotype was counted at least ten times. The rearrangement links TRBV28 to TRBJ1-5; 8 bases agree with TRBD1. V was pared by 3 bases and J by 6 bases, with 4 bases of the junction left unmatched. CDR3 length equals 14 residues. CDR1 MDHEN and CDR2 SYDVKM come from the germline V gene. The CDR3 reads CASSLAGGFQPQHF. The CDR3 nucleotides are TGTGCCAGCAGTTTGGCAGGGGGCTTTCAGCCCCAGCATTTT.

The CDR3 nucleotides are TGCAGTGCTAGAGCTTTACTTCTCACAGATACGCAGTATTTT. Amino acids: CSARALLLTDTQYF. The chain is built from TRBV20-1 and TRBJ2-3, with no clear D. This CDR3 comprises 14 residues. The V end lost 1 base, the J end lost 2 bases, and 10 bases lay between the germline ends. Germline loops: CDR1 DFQATT, CDR2 SNEGSKA (reference sequence).

This clonotype has a count of ten or more. The chain recombines TRBV7-8 with TRBJ2-7, with D maybe TRBD1 (6 bases). This CDR3 is built from 16 residues. Trimming took 0 bases from V and 7 from J, leaving 19 bases between them. Germline CDR1 is SGHVS and CDR2 is FQNEAQ. The CDR3 region is CASSLAPSLGAEEQYV. CDR3 coding DNA: TGTGCCAGCAGCTTAGCTCCGTCCCTGGGGGCTGAAGAGCAGTACGTC.

This clonotype was counted ten times or more. The chain has TRBV11-2 and TRBJ2-1; 10 bases match TRBD2. V was pared by 4 bases and J by 3 bases, with 6 bases of the junction left unmatched. The CDR3 has 16 amino acids. Germline V CDR1 and CDR2: SGHAT, FQNNGV. The CDR3 DNA follows: TGTGCCAGCAGCTCACAAGGGACTAGCGTCTACAATGAGCAGTTCTTC. This translates into CASSSQGTSVYNEQFF.

This clonotype was seen repeatedly, ten times or more. The genes are TRBV4-1 and TRBJ1-5; 10 bases are a match to TRBD1. J was trimmed by 5 bases and V by 4 bases; bases with no gene match: 5. Germline V gives CDR1 MGHRA, CDR2 YSYEKL. The CDR3 consists of 15 residues. The CDR3 here is CASSPGTGVYQPQHF. CDR3 nucleotide sequence: TGCGCCAGCAGCCCCGGGACAGGGGTTTATCAGCCCCAGCATTTT.

This clonotype was counted ten times or more. J is TRBJ1-4 and V is TRBV5-1, with a possible D match to TRBD1 (5 bases). The V gene's germline CDR1 is SGHRS and CDR2 YFSETQ. V lost 0 bases and J 7 bases, leaving 16 bases between the germline ends. This CDR3 has 16 residues. CDR3 region: CASSLAAGGVGEKLFF. The DNA for the CDR3 is TGCGCCAGCAGCTTGGCCGCCGGGGGAGTGGGTGAAAAACTGTTTTTT.